Listed below are T cell receptor beta chains from one sample, sequenced in a study of human T cells and chemical hapten exposure. A single record per CDR3 protein comes from TCRdb applying MiXCR to the RACE reads. The sample shows tens of thousands of distinct CDR3 sequences, 8.5% to 10% of them seen only once. The material sequenced was whole blood, taken in connection with sensitization to the hapten diphenylcyclopropenone (DPC). These receptors were collected from a woman aged 25 to 39 with alopecia areata. Some clones in this sample may be carry-over from other donors' samples. Each CDR3 is given with its conserved first and last residue.

TRBJ2-3,TRBV7-2,CASSLSERGGRPQYF
TRBJ1-6,TRBV7-6,CASSFGRYNSPLHF
TRBJ1-4,TRBV4-3,CASSQDYSVANEKLFF
TRBJ2-7,TRBV20-1,CSARPDRGRDEQYF
TRBJ2-3,TRBV7-2,CASSLSPSGGSDTQYF
TRBJ2-3,TRBV7-2,CASSLDWGGMDTQYF
TRBJ2-1,TRBV5-1,CASSYDNEQFF
TRBJ1-1,TRBV28,CASRPGTGMNTEAFF
TRBJ1-1,TRBV5-4,CASSLGGRIEAFF
TRBJ2-2,TRBV4-1,CASSQDFGGQGAIPNTGELFF
TRBJ2-3,TRBV5-1,CASSSTIRGSGTDTQYF
TRBJ2-3,TRBV7-6,CASSSPNTDTQYF
TRBJ1-6,TRBV12-3/TRBV12-4,CASSWRDGNSPLHF
TRBJ1-6,TRBV7-2,CASSLSLSPLHF
TRBJ2-1,TRBV20-1,CSTDGGLGGNEQFF
TRBJ1-4,TRBV5-1,CASSLGGNEKLFF
TRBJ1-6,TRBV18,CASSPQRPSSYNSPLHF
TRBJ2-3,TRBV20-1,CSASDRGTDTQYF
TRBJ2-7,TRBV5-1,CASSPGVGGAEQYF
TRBJ2-5,TRBV18,CASSPGYQETQYF
TRBJ2-3,TRBV6-4,CASSETSGGADTQYF
TRBJ2-7,TRBV5-1,CASSAGGGAIYEQYF
TRBJ2-4,TRBV30,CAWSSQWGDIQYF
TRBJ2-2,TRBV19,CASSNTGELFF
TRBJ1-2,TRBV7-8,CASSLGSWQDGYTF
TRBJ2-1,TRBV7-2,CASSLEGAYNEQFF
TRBJ1-6,TRBV7-3,CASSPQGAGYNSPLHF
TRBJ2-7,TRBV14,CASSHRPSYEQYF
TRBJ2-7,TRBV10-2,CASSEGGYEQYF
TRBJ1-1,TRBV28,CASGPVMNTEAFF
TRBJ2-1,TRBV28,CASGTGGSNEQFF
TRBJ1-5,TRBV11-2,CASSLVGRGQPQHF
TRBJ2-5,TRBV12-3/TRBV12-4,CASSLALGGETQYF
TRBJ2-3,TRBV9,CASSVSGGSSTDTQYF
TRBJ2-3,TRBV29-1,CSVEPTARADTQYF
TRBJ2-3,TRBV4-2,CASSQELVDTYSTDTQYF